Only a few counts were recorded for the clone carrying this T cell receptor (beta chain). These data originate in a study of CD8 T cells in ankylosing spondylitis. TCRdb reanalysed the 5' RACE reads using MiXCR and keeps one entry per CDR3 protein. The sample comprises some 200,000 distinct CDR3 sequences, more than 10% of which are singletons, and 15% to 20% rests with the top ten. CDR3 length: 14 amino acids. The germline V gene encodes CDR1 WSHSY and CDR2 SAAADI. Germline trimming cut 5 bases from V and 8 bases from J; bases unmatched to any gene: 5. This clonotype was sampled from a male donor with ankylosing spondylitis or in good health (not recorded which). The chain links TRBV10-2 to TRBJ2-1; 11 bases line up with TRBD2. Sequencing input: blood, either unsorted or a sorted T cell fraction (not recorded which). In DNA, the CDR3 is TGCGCCAGCAGTATAGCGGGGGGGCCCCATGAGCAGTTCTTC. It specifies CASSIAGGPHEQFF.